This entry describes one TCR beta chain. CDR3 length: 16 residues. Germline assignment: CDR1 LGHNA and CDR2 YNFKEQ. Trimming at V came to 0 bases and at J to 3 bases, leaving 4 bases not matched to a gene. TCRdb's table, derived via immunoSEQ multiplex PCR, lists solely in-frame clones and lacks some. The table includes about 49,000 clones, around 91% detected once. This sample was included in a study of T cell changes during pregnancy in multiple sclerosis. This chain connects TRBV4-2 to TRBJ2-7; 11 bases match TRBD2. This sequence was found in a female donor in good health, enrolled as a control in a pregnancy study. Specimen: peripheral blood, collected after pregnancy. CDR3 coding DNA: TGTGCCAGCAGCCAAGATTGGCTAGCGGGAGGCTACGAGCAGTACTTC. Residues: CASSQDWLAGGYEQYF.